Each of the 18 T cell receptor beta chains below was sequenced from the same sample in a study of CXCR3-negative and CXCR3-positive naive CD8 T cells. Findings and caveats of the study: CXCR3-positive naive cells had more hydrophobic TRB CDR3s than CXCR3-negative naive cells.

For these receptors, no antigen is known. 5' RACE with UMI labels generated the TRB cDNA libraries. TCRdb reprocessed the 5' RACE reads, keeping one entry per CDR3 protein, no DNA. This table holds 80,000 to 100,000 distinct CDR3 sequences. Sequenced material: naive CXCR3+ CD8+ T cells from blood. Subset here: CD45RO-CCR7+CD27+CD95- naive CD8+ T cells expressing CXCR3 (TNR3+). These receptor sequences come from a human donor in good health. Some clones in this sample may be carry-over from other donors' samples.

The V gene is TRBV11-2, the J gene TRBJ2-1; TCRdb names TRBD2, which stays unverified in the absence of DNA. From germline, CDR1 is SGHAT and CDR2 FQNNGV. The CDR3 length is 15 residues. CDR3 protein: CASSLAGGEGNEQFF.

The V gene is TRBV7-2, the J gene TRBJ2-7. The CDR3 length is 14 residues. Germline V gene data show CDR1 as SGHTA and CDR2 as FQGNSA. The chain's CDR3 is CASSLFLGNYEQYF.

The genes are TRBV7-2 and TRBJ2-7. The CDR3 covers 12 residues. Germline assignment: CDR1 SGHTA and CDR2 FQGNSA. CDR3 amino acids: CASSFPGYEQYF.

This chain joins TRBV14 and TRBJ2-1; TCRdb names TRBD1, which stays unverified in the absence of DNA. The CDR3 has 14 residues. Germline CDR1 and CDR2: SGHDN and FVKESK. The CDR3 sequence is CASSQDRGWNEQFF. Filled out from reference TRBV14 and TRBJ2-1, the complete variable domain reads EAGVTQFPSHSVIEKGQTVTLRCDPISGHDNLYWYRRVMGKEIKFLLHFVKESKQDESGMPNNRFLAERTGGTYSTLKVQPAELEDSGVYFCASSQDRGWNEQFFGPGTRLTVL.

This chain uses TRBV28 with TRBJ1-5; the D gene TCRdb calls, TRBD1, cannot be checked with no DNA. From germline, CDR1 is MDHEN and CDR2 SYDVKM. The CDR3 extends over 16 amino acids. CDR3 region: CASSLMGQGVPGRQHF.

The rearrangement uses TRBV28 and TRBJ2-3; as DNA is missing, the TRBD1 call by TCRdb cannot be tested. The CDR3 has 16 amino acids. The germline gives CDR1 MDHEN, CDR2 SYDVKM. The CDR3 is CASSPEIQGLRDTQYF.

The J gene is TRBJ2-7, the V gene TRBV7-9. This CDR3 has 13 residues. Per the germline V gene, CDR1 is SEHNR and CDR2 is FQNEAQ (reference sequence). CDR3 residues: CASSLYNVDEQYF.

CDR3 sequence: CASSLDGTGELFF. V and J are TRBV12-3 or TRBV12-4 and TRBJ2-2. The CDR3 spans 13 residues.

The CDR3 sequence is CAISANGSYEQYF. The chain has TRBV10-3 and TRBJ2-7. Germline-derived CDR1 and CDR2 are ENHRY and SYGVKD. This CDR3 is built from 13 residues.

CDR3 in amino acids: CASSDPGQAYSSGNTIYF. The J gene is TRBJ1-3, the V gene TRBV2. Germline V CDR1 and CDR2: SNHLY, FYNNEI. This CDR3 spans 18 amino acids.

The rearrangement uses TRBV28 and TRBJ1-1. The CDR3 has 14 amino acids. From germline, CDR1 is MDHEN and CDR2 SYDVKM. Here the CDR3 reads CASSLSRTNTEAFF.

The chain employs TRBV4-1 and TRBJ2-1; TCRdb reports TRBD1, a call that lacks DNA to check it against. This CDR3 has 15 residues. Germline-derived CDR1 and CDR2 are MGHRA and YSYEKL. Here the CDR3 reads CASSQRQGSIHEQFF.

The CDR3 loop reads CASRSTGDPGANVLTF. The genes are TRBV12-3 or TRBV12-4 and TRBJ2-6; without DNA, the TCRdb call of TRBD1 cannot be checked. The CDR3 has 16 residues.

This chain links TRBV25-1 with TRBJ2-5. The CDR3 totals 12 residues. CDR1 MGHDK and CDR2 SYGVNS come from the germline V gene. CDR3 loop: CASSEFGETQYF.

The chain combines TRBV28 with TRBJ2-5; as DNA is missing, the TRBD1 call by TCRdb cannot be tested. CDR3 length equals 15 residues. Germline V gene lookup returns CDR1 MDHEN and CDR2 SYDVKM. The CDR3 spells CASSWTGGWLETQYF.

V gene TRBV19 combines with J gene TRBJ2-7; no DNA is available, so the TRBD1 call from TCRdb remains unchecked. There are 15 residues in the CDR3. Germline loops: CDR1 LNHDA, CDR2 SQIVND (reference sequence). The CDR3: CASSWGTGVSYEQYF.

This CDR3 reads CASSLLVRRERNTIYF. The rearrangement joins TRBV28 to TRBJ1-3. Germline V CDR1 and CDR2: MDHEN, SYDVKM. This CDR3 spans 16 amino acids. The whole variable domain, remainder taken from reference TRBV28 and TRBJ1-3, is DVKVTQSSRYLVKRTGEKVFLECVQDMDHENMFWYRQDPGLGLRLIYFSYDVKMKEKGDIPEGYSVSREKKERFSLILESASTNQTSMYLCASSLLVRRERNTIYFGEGSWLTVV.

The chain recombines TRBV6-2 or TRBV6-3 with TRBJ1-1. The germline V gene encodes CDR1 MNHEY and CDR2 SVGEGT. The CDR3 sequence is 12 residues long. This CDR3 is CASSWMNTEAFF.